The rows below give T cell receptor beta chains drawn from one sample of a study of OX40 agonist ivuxolimab in advanced cancers. Method: immunoSEQ multiplex PCR; TCRdb's copy keeps in-frame clones and lacks some. Altogether 100,000 or so clones are present, over 75% being singletons, with the ten largest covering 0.3% to 0.35%. The sequencing used CD4+ or CD8+ T cells sorted from blood, collected in a trial of the OX40 agonist ivuxolimab. These receptors all stem from an adult with an advanced solid tumor such as melanoma, head and neck, liver or kidney cancer. CDR3s include the opening cysteine and the closing phenylalanine or tryptophan. A D gene is named only where the DNA matches it firmly. Some rows have no size entry. The others give once, few or many, or a class for an expanded clone.

>TRBD1|TRBV7-2|-|TRBJ1-2
CASSVRQGDGYTF
TGTGCCAGCAGCGTAAGACAGGGTGATGGCTACACCTTC
>-|TRBV18|-|TRBJ1-1
CASSPPYRNTEAFF
TGTGCCAGCTCACCACCGTACAGGAACACTGAAGCTTTCTTT
>-|TRBV6-1|-|TRBJ2-5
CASSEGGFQETQYF
TGTGCCAGCAGTGAAGGAGGGTTCCAAGAGACCCAGTACTTC
>-|TRBV2|-|TRBJ1-5
CASNPLGQPQHF
TGTGCCAGCAATCCGCTAGGGCAGCCCCAGCATTTT
>-|TRBV27|once|TRBJ1-5
CASSSTNNQPQHF
TGTGCCAGCAGTTCTACGAACAATCAGCCCCAGCATTTT
>-|TRBV9|-|TRBJ1-3
CASSVRGGSGNTIYF
TGTGCCAGCAGCGTTCGAGGTGGCTCTGGAAACACCATATATTTT
>TRBD1|TRBV5-1|-|TRBJ1-1
CASSSVGQANTEAFF
TGCGCCAGCAGTTCCGTGGGACAGGCCAACACTGAAGCTTTCTTT
>-|TRBV7-3|-|TRBJ2-3
CASSSNPDTQYF
TGTGCCAGCAGCTCAAACCCAGATACGCAGTATTTT
>-|TRBV6-5|-|TRBJ1-3
CASTRGSSGNTIYF
TGTGCCAGCACCCGGGGTAGCTCTGGAAACACCATATATTTT
>TRBD1|TRBV5-5|-|TRBJ2-2
CASSLGQGALLGELFF
TGTGCCAGCAGCTTGGGGCAGGGGGCGCTGCTCGGGGAGCTGTTTTTT
>-|TRBV7-2|once|TRBJ2-4
CASSLAVTAKNIQYF
TGTGCCAGCAGCTTAGCGGTGACAGCCAAAAACATTCAGTACTTC
>TRBD1|TRBV5-1|-|TRBJ1-6
CASSPPGQGNSPLHF
TGCGCCAGCAGCCCGCCGGGACAGGGTAATTCACCCCTCCACTTT
>TRBD2|TRBV5-6|-|TRBJ2-7
CASSLELAGPYEQYF
TGTGCCAGCAGCTTGGAACTAGCGGGTCCCTACGAGCAGTACTTC
>-|TRBV5-1|few|TRBJ2-2
CASLPGDLSGELFF
TGCGCCAGTTTGCCAGGGGATCTGTCCGGGGAGCTGTTTTTT
>TRBD1|TRBV5-4|once|TRBJ2-5
CASSRRTGFGETQYF
TGTGCCAGCAGCCGACGGACAGGGTTTGGCGAGACCCAGTACTTC
>-|TRBV6-4|-|TRBJ2-2
CASRGQTNTGELFF
TGTGCCAGCAGAGGACAGACGAACACCGGGGAGCTGTTTTTT
>-|TRBV28|once|TRBJ2-3
CASSLGTSTDTQYF
TGTGCCAGCAGTCTTGGGACCTCCACAGATACGCAGTATTTT
>-|TRBV5-6|-|TRBJ1-4
CASSIGLFQGWEKLFF
TGTGCCAGCAGCATTGGTTTGTTCCAGGGCTGGGAAAAACTGTTTTTT
>TRBD1|TRBV2|-|TRBJ1-3
CASSGGGFGNTIYF
TGTGCCAGCTCAGGGGGAGGGTTCGGAAACACCATATATTTT
>TRBD1|TRBV9|-|TRBJ1-1
CASSVGYRGEGNTEAFF
TGTGCCAGCAGCGTAGGCTACAGGGGAGAAGGGAACACTGAAGCTTTCTTT
>TRBD2|TRBV7-2|-|TRBJ2-2
CASSLVGTRGTGELFF
TGTGCCAGCAGCTTAGTAGGGACTAGAGGGACCGGGGAGCTGTTTTTT
>TRBD2|TRBV7-2|-|TRBJ2-5
CASSFPGLRRQETQYF
TGTGCCAGCAGCTTCCCGGGACTACGGAGGCAAGAGACCCAGTACTTC
>TRBD1|TRBV29-1|-|TRBJ2-5
CSVGQGRETQYF
TGCAGCGTTGGACAGGGTAGGGAGACCCAGTACTTC
>-|TRBV25-1|-|TRBJ1-6
CASSEDSSYNSPLHF
TGTGCCAGCAGTGAGGACAGTTCTTATAATTCACCCCTCCACTTT
>-|TRBV19|-|TRBJ2-1
CASTLGRYNEQFF
TGTGCCAGTACTCTGGGACGGTACAATGAGCAGTTCTTC